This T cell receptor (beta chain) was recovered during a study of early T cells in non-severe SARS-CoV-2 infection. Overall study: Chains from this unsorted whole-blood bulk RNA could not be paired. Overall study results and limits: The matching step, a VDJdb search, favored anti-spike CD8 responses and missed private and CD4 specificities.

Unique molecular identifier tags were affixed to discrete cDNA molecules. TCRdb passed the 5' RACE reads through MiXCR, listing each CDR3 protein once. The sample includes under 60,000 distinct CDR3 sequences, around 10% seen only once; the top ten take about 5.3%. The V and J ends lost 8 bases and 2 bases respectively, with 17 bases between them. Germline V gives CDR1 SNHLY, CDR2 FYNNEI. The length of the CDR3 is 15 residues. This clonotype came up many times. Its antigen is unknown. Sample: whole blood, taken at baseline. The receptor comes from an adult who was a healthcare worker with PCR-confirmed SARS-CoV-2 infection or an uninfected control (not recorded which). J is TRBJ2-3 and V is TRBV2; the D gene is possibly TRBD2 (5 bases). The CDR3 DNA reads TGTGCCAGCCGACGGACTGCTAGGGACACAGATACGCAGTATTTT. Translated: CASRRTARDTDTQYF.